The entry that follows covers one T cell receptor beta chain sequence. The antigen is undetermined. Amplification used 60 Vbeta primers and 13 Jbeta primers. The table came from immunoSEQ multiplex PCR; TCRdb's copy has only in-frame clones and leaves some out. This table has around 280,000 clones, about 90% appearing once. This record comes from a study of cytomegalovirus exposure and HLA in healthy donors. General study points: Both high specificity and high sensitivity reportedly marked the classifier's diagnosis of cytomegalovirus status. In a later analysis, most CMV-associated TCR beta chains appeared HLA-restricted. TCR beta chains numbering about 160 were designated cytomegalovirus-associated. HLA allele associations emerged for some 16,000 TCR beta sequences in a later analysis, at 0.05 false discovery rate.

The sample consisted of PBMCs. This TCR came from a young woman in good health and CMV-seronegative.

The CDR3 loop reads CASGGSRTGLPYNEQFF. For the CDR3, the DNA is TGTGCCAGTGGGGGATCCAGGACAGGCCTTCCCTACAATGAGCAGTTCTTC. The rearrangement joins TRBV2 to TRBJ2-1; 7 bases are a match to TRBD1. The CDR3 is 17 amino acids. Germline CDR1 is SNHLY and CDR2 is FYNNEI. The junction had 16 bases not matched to a gene; V was cut back by 9 bases and J by 2 bases.